Listed below are T cell receptor beta chains from one sample, sequenced in a study of vaccination and CD4 T cells after COVID-19. TCRdb analysed the PCR reads with MiXCR anew, one entry per CDR3 protein. Of 1,700 or so distinct CDR3 sequences in the sample, roughly 70% were seen once. These receptors' targets are unknown. Sequenced material: CD4+ T cells from blood, cultured in vitro. The receptors were sampled from a human donor in good health. The CDR3 runs from the conserved cysteine through the conserved F or W. Fields, in order: clone size, V gene, D gene, J gene, CDR3 DNA, CDR3 protein. The D gene is left open where the match is weak. Clone size is stated in some rows and not others, as once, few, many or a class when expanded.

.	TRBV2	.	TRBJ2-7	TGTGCCAGCGGAGGGGTCTTTTCCTACGAGCAGTACTTC	CASGGVFSYEQYF
once	TRBV7-9	.	TRBJ1-4	TGTGCCAGCAGCTATAGAGGGTCGGCTAATGAAAAACTGTTTTTT	CASSYRGSANEKLFF
.	TRBV7-3	.	TRBJ2-2	TGTGCCAGCAGCCCATACACAGGCACCGGGGAGCTGTTTTTT	CASSPYTGTGELFF
.	TRBV10-3	TRBD1	TRBJ1-1	TGTGCCATCAGTGCCGCAGGGGGCCAGGACACTGAAGCTTTCTTT	CAISAAGGQDTEAFF
.	TRBV20-1	TRBD1	TRBJ1-5	TGCAGTGCTTACCGGGACAGGGGGCAAGTTAGCAATCAGCCCCAGCATTTT	CSAYRDRGQVSNQPQHF
few	TRBV4-1	.	TRBJ2-3	TGCGCCAGCAGCCCCCATCGCACAGATACGCAGTATTTT	CASSPHRTDTQYF
once	TRBV7-4	.	TRBJ2-1	TGTGCCAGCAGCGTAGGGGCAGGGACCAACAATGAGCAGTTCTTC	CASSVGAGTNNEQFF
.	TRBV7-8	.	TRBJ2-7	TGTGCCAGCAGCTTGCGGGGGCCCTACGAGCAGTACTTC	CASSLRGPYEQYF
few	TRBV24-1	TRBD2	TRBJ2-7	TGTGCCACCAGTGATACCAGCGGGGGAAGCTCCTACGAGCAGTACTTC	CATSDTSGGSSYEQYF
.	TRBV5-1	.	TRBJ2-5	TGCGCCAGCAGCTGGGGGACTTCCCAAGAGACCCAGTACTTC	CASSWGTSQETQYF
.	TRBV6-5	.	TRBJ1-6	TGTGCCAGCAGTTACTCGATCAGGGCCTCCTATAATTCACCCCTCCACTTT	CASSYSIRASYNSPLHF
.	TRBV27	.	TRBJ1-1	TGTGCCAGCAGTGACCCCCCCCGGGACCCCGCCAGGCGAGCTTTCTTT	CASSDPPRDPARRAFF
.	TRBV7-9	TRBD1	TRBJ1-2	TGTGCCAGCAGCTTACCGGGACAGGGCCACTATGACTACACCTTC	CASSLPGQGHYDYTF
.	TRBV10-1	.	TRBJ1-2	TGCGCCAGCAGTGAGCTCAGGAGTAAGGGCTACACCTTC	CASSELRSKGYTF
.	TRBV21-1	.	TRBJ2-7	TGTGCCAGCAGCAAAGCGCTTGGGGGGGGGCCGTTGAGCTACGAGCAGTACTTC	CASSKALGGGPLSYEQYF
.	TRBV19	.	TRBJ2-1	TGTGCCAGTAGTATAGACAGGGCTGGGGCCAATGAGCAGTTCTTC	CASSIDRAGANEQFF
.	TRBV20-1	.	TRBJ1-2	TGCAGTGCCAGCCTCGACAGCTATGGCTACACCTTC	CSASLDSYGYTF
.	TRBV20-1	TRBD2	TRBJ2-3	TGCAGTGCTAGAGAGGGGAGGGGCCCGACGCAGTATTTT	CSAREGRGPTQYF
few	TRBV10-1	.	TRBJ1-5	TGCGCCAGCAGTGAAGGCAGCAATCAGCCCCAGCATTTT	CASSEGSNQPQHF
.	TRBV29-1	.	TRBJ2-7	TGCAGCGTTGTTACGGAATCCTACGAGCAGTACTTC	CSVVTESYEQYF
.	TRBV7-6	.	TRBJ2-7	TGTGCCAGCAGCTTACGGGGGGCGTTAGACGAGCAGTACTTC	CASSLRGALDEQYF
.	TRBV9	TRBD1	TRBJ1-2	TGTGCCAGCAGCTTCACAGGGGAGGGGAGCTACACCTTC	CASSFTGEGSYTF
few	TRBV6-2/TRBV6-3	.	TRBJ2-1	TGTGCTAGCACCCGATTTCAGGGCGAGCAGTTCTTC	CASTRFQGEQFF
.	TRBV7-8	TRBD1	TRBJ1-4	TGTGCCAGCAGCCTGGGACAGGGGGGGGAAAAACTGTTTTTT	CASSLGQGGEKLFF
.	TRBV7-2	.	TRBJ2-4	TGTGCCAGCACCCGGACCGCCCAAAACATTCAGTACTTC	CASTRTAQNIQYF
.	TRBV24-1	.	TRBJ2-5	TGTGCCACCAGTGATTTATCCTCCCCATTGCAAGAGACCCAGTACTTC	CATSDLSSPLQETQYF
.	TRBV28	.	TRBJ1-1	TGTGCCAGCACCCGGATCGGGGCAGGCGGGATCGCTAAGGCTGAAGCTTTCTTT	CASTRIGAGGIAKAEAFF
.	TRBV20-1	TRBD2	TRBJ2-3	TGCAGTGCTAGTCCGGGACTAGGAGACACGGGGGATACGCAGTATTTT	CSASPGLGDTGDTQYF